The T cell receptor (beta chain) under discussion was sequenced for a study of blood T cell repertoires in COVID-19. On the study more broadly: Samples representing acute and convalescent COVID-19 were sourced from the United States, Italy and Spain. PBMCs, B-cell-depleted T cells, or T cells were the source of the cDNA or gDNA that made up the material.

Repertoires were generated with immunoSEQ multiplex PCR, while TCRdb's copy carries only in-frame clones and drops some. The sample holds 200,000 or so clones, over 60% seen once. Sample: peripheral blood. This sequence was found in a woman between 65 and 79 years old with acute or convalescent COVID-19.

The CDR3 coding sequence is TGTGCCAGCAGCCGACGGGACACCTACACCGGGGAGCTGTTTTTT. The encoded protein is CASSRRDTYTGELFF. The chain combines TRBV27 with TRBJ2-2, with a tentative D call TRBD1 (6 bases). CDR3 size: 15 residues. Trimming removed 6 bases at V and 3 bases at J, with 14 bases between. Per the germline V gene, CDR1 is MNHEY and CDR2 is SMNVEV (reference sequence).